The 26 T cell receptor beta chains reported below all come from one sample, sequenced in a study of cytomegalovirus exposure and HLA in healthy donors (dated by TCRdb to the late 2010s). The method was the immunoSEQ multiplex PCR assay. The multiplex PCR relied on a mix of 60 forward primers for TCR Vbeta segments and 13 reverse primers for TCR Jbeta segments. The clones in this table, taken by TCRdb from immuneACCESS, are in-frame only. Not every clone is retained; where verified, under half of the shortfall comes from an unresolved V gene, and the cause of the rest is unknown. In all, the sample holds roughly 200,000 clones, and more than 65% of those were seen once. Clones ranked in the top ten supply 2.5% to 3% of the sample. The sequenced sample was PBMCs. The receptor source for this set is a female donor in good health and CMV-seronegative.

The rearrangement uses TRBV9 and TRBJ2-5, with TRBD2 identical over 11 bases. Matching the DNA end better, TRBJ2-7 makes the J call doubtful. This CDR3 has 15 residues. Germline assignment: CDR1 SGDLS and CDR2 YYNGEE. The chain's CDR3 is CASSVSGGALDEQYF. CDR3 bases: TGTGCCAGCAGCGTTAGCGGGGGGGCCCTGGACGAGCAGTACTTC.

V and J are TRBV9 and TRBJ1-2; D is unclear. The CDR3 has 15 residues. Trimming shortened V by 3 bases and J by 5 bases, and 17 bases separated the two germline ends. CDR1 and CDR2 (germline): SGDLS, YYNGEE. The CDR3 DNA follows: TGTGCCAGCAGCGCCCTCTCCGGCGGTAGGTATGGCTACACCTTC. Encoded protein: CASSALSGGRYGYTF.

The chain joins TRBV5-5 to TRBJ1-2; D possibly corresponds to TRBD1 (5 bases). V lost 3 bases and J 8 bases, leaving 23 bases between the germline ends. There are 16 residues in the CDR3. Per the germline V gene, CDR1 is SGHKS and CDR2 is YYEKEE (reference sequence). CDR3 DNA: TGTGCCAGCAGCTCCGACCGGGTGACAGTTCCTTGGGGCTACACCTTC. Its translation is CASSSDRVTVPWGYTF.

Worth noting for this clone: The conserved phenylalanine or tryptophan is not found at the CDR3 terminus, so this likely reflects a read error. J is TRBJ2-7 and V is TRBV6-5, with 13 positions matching TRBD2. CDR1 MNHEY and CDR2 SVGAGI come from the germline V gene. Germline trimming cut 7 bases from V and 7 bases from J; bases unmatched to any gene: 7. This CDR3 has 14 residues. The DNA for the CDR3 is TGTGCCAGCACCACCGGGGGACTAGCGGGGGAGCAGTACCTC. Translation gives CASTTGGLAGEQYL.

Written as DNA, the CDR3 is TGTGCCAGCTCACCAAGACAGGGGGCCGCCGGAAACACCATATATTTT. It is translated as CASSPRQGAAGNTIYF. The chain recombines TRBV18 with TRBJ1-3; 10 positions agree with TRBD1. The germline CDR1 and CDR2 sequences are KGHSH and LQKENI. The CDR3 has 16 residues. Trimming cost V 2 bases and J 4 bases; bases outside gene matches: 5.

This rearrangement joins TRBV29-1 to TRBJ1-2; weak D call: TRBD1 (6 bases). Germline assignment: CDR1 SQVTM and CDR2 ANQGSEA. Trimming took off 4 bases at V and 7 bases at J, with 13 bases between the two ends. This CDR3 region has 12 residues. CDR3 coding DNA: TGCAGCGTTGCGACAGGCGCAAGTGGCTACACCTTC. It yields the protein CSVATGASGYTF.

The V call is TRBV6-5, the J call TRBJ2-7, with no clear D. There are 11 residues in the CDR3. With 6 bases removed from V and 2 bases from J, the gap between germline ends came to 5 bases. CDR1 and CDR2 (germline): MNHEY, SVGAGI. The CDR3 region is CASRSTYEQYF. The DNA of the CDR3 is TGTGCCAGCAGGTCCACCTACGAGCAGTACTTC.

The chain links TRBV19 to TRBJ1-1; maybe TRBD1 (5 bases). The ends were cut back, 7 bases at V and 1 base at J, with 13 bases in the middle. CDR1 LNHDA and CDR2 SQIVND come from the germline V gene (reference sequence). The length of the CDR3 is 14 residues. CDR3 sequence reads: CASTHVTGNTEAFF. The CDR3, as DNA: TGTGCCAGTACCCACGTCACAGGGAACACTGAAGCTTTCTTT.

The chain uses TRBV7-9 and TRBJ2-7, with D perhaps TRBD1 (5 bases). Germline V gene lookup returns CDR1 SEHNR and CDR2 FQNEAQ (reference sequence). V lost 6 bases and J 3 bases, leaving 12 bases between the germline ends. The CDR3 length is 13 residues. The CDR3 nucleotides read TGTGCCAGCAGTTCGCCCCAGGGCTACGAGCAGTACTTC. Encoded protein: CASSSPQGYEQYF.

This clone was picked up a small number of times. The same CDR3 can be traced to other DNA sequences in this sample. The V call is TRBV7-3, the J call TRBJ2-5, with TRBD1 matching 7 bases. This CDR3 comprises 14 residues. Germline V gene data show CDR1 as SGHTA and CDR2 as FQGTGA. After removal of 5 bases from V and 2 bases from J, the junction contained 5 bases not matched to a gene. Written as DNA, the CDR3 is TGTGCCAGCAGCCCGACAGGGCTTCAAGAGACCCAGTACTTC. Translating gives CASSPTGLQETQYF.

The chain joins TRBV7-2 to TRBJ2-1; 9 nucleotides match TRBD2. Germline CDR1 reads SGHTA; CDR2 reads FQGNSA. The CDR3 sequence is 15 residues long. The junction had 4 bases not matched to a gene; V was cut back by 5 bases and J by 2 bases. Here the CDR3 reads CASSPSGDPYNEQFF. The CDR3 DNA sequence: TGTGCCAGCAGCCCTAGCGGGGACCCCTACAATGAGCAGTTCTTC.

CDR3 residues: CASSQNSGRPVDNEQFF. DNA for the CDR3: TGCGCCAGCAGCCAAAATAGCGGGAGGCCGGTAGACAATGAGCAGTTCTTC. This chain links TRBV4-1 with TRBJ2-1; 10 nucleotides agree with TRBD2. The CDR3 totals 17 residues. Germline loops: CDR1 MGHRA, CDR2 YSYEKL. V gave up 2 bases and J gave up 5 bases; unmatched junction bases: 9.

In nucleotides, the CDR3 is TGCGCCAGGAGGCAGGGCAGGGAGCTGTTTTTT. Its protein product is CARRQGRELFF. The chain couples TRBV10-1 to TRBJ2-2; weak D call: TRBD1 (5 bases). Trimming pared 9 bases from V and 9 bases from J, leaving 11 bases between. Looked up from germline, CDR1 is WNHNN and CDR2 is SYGVQD (reference sequence). The CDR3 is made up of 11 amino acids.

V gene TRBV5-5 combines with J gene TRBJ1-1; D is ambiguous. The CDR3 runs to 12 residues. Germline lookup yields CDR1 SGHKS and CDR2 YYEKEE (reference sequence). Trimming took off 4 bases at V and 8 bases at J, with 12 bases between the two ends. The CDR3 nucleotides are TGTGCCAGCAGCCCCTTGGGCACCGAAGCTTTCTTT. Amino acid sequence: CASSPLGTEAFF. Drawing the rest from reference TRBV5-5 and TRBJ1-1, the complete variable domain is DAGVTQSPTHLIKTRGQQVTLRCSPISGHKSVSWYQQVLGQGPQFIFQYYEKEERGRGNFPDRFSARQFPNYSSELNVNALLLGDSALYLCASSPLGTEAFFGQGTRLTVV.

V and J are TRBV30 and TRBJ2-5; TRBD1 is a possible D gene (6 bases). Germline CDR1 GTSNPN, CDR2 SVGIG (reference sequence). V lost 1 base and J 2 bases, leaving 8 bases between the germline ends. This CDR3 region has 13 residues. The CDR3 loop is CAWSGGRQETQYF. The CDR3 DNA is TGTGCCTGGAGTGGGGGGCGGCAAGAGACCCAGTACTTC.

This clone was seen a few times. The junction departs from the called germline gene at one end, perhaps through a read error. The chain employs TRBV7-9 and TRBJ1-2; 8 bases align to TRBD1. Germline V lookup: CDR1 SEHNR, CDR2 FQNEAQ (reference sequence). The CDR3 spans 15 residues. The CDR3 sequence: CSSSFPGQGDYGYTF. Here the CDR3 DNA reads TGTTCCAGCAGCTTTCCAGGACAGGGCGACTATGGCTACACCTTC. The entire variable domain, with the rest obtained from reference TRBV7-9 and TRBJ1-2, is as follows: DTGVSQNPRHKITKRGQNVTFRCDPISEHNRLYWYRQTLGQGPEFLTYFQNEAQLEKSRLLSDRFSAERPKGSFSTLEIQRTEQGDSAMYLCSSSFPGQGDYGYTFGSGTRLTVV.

The chain employs TRBV5-1 and TRBJ2-3; no definite D call. The germline V gene has CDR1 SGHRS and CDR2 YFSETQ. V dropped 0 bases and J dropped 0 bases, with 11 bases sitting between them. The CDR3 length is 16 residues. The CDR3 nucleotides read TGCGCCAGCAGCTTGGATGGCTTCTCGAGCACAGATACGCAGTATTTT. Its translation: CASSLDGFSSTDTQYF.

This clone was recorded only once. V gene TRBV28 combines with J gene TRBJ1-2; TRBD1 agrees at 8 bases. V lost 5 bases, J lost 8 bases, and 7 bases stayed unmatched. Germline V gene data show CDR1 as MDHEN and CDR2 as SYDVKM. The CDR3 consists of 13 residues. The CDR3, as DNA: TGTGCCAGCAGTCCCCAGGGGGCTGTCGGCTACACCTTC. Residues: CASSPQGAVGYTF.

The sample holds a few counts of this clone. The J gene is TRBJ2-1, the V gene TRBV28; 8 bases agree with TRBD2. The CDR3 contains 13 residues. Germline CDR1 and CDR2: MDHEN and SYDVKM. The trim removed 7 bases at V and 3 bases at J, leaving 2 bases unmatched. The CDR3 here is CASMAGGYNEQFF. CDR3 bases: TGTGCCAGCATGGCGGGAGGCTACAATGAGCAGTTCTTC.

This chain uses TRBV6-5 with TRBJ1-5; tentative D call: TRBD1 (6 bases). The CDR3 length is 12 residues. V was shortened by 7 bases and J by 9 bases, with 13 bases between the two germline ends. Germline CDR1 MNHEY, CDR2 SVGAGI. The CDR3 region has the DNA TGTGCCAGCACCCCATCGGACAGGCCCCAGCATTTT. Its protein is CASTPSDRPQHF.

V usage is TRBV29-1 and J usage is TRBJ2-1; TRBD2 aligns across 9 bases. There are 17 residues in the CDR3. In germline, CDR1 is SQVTM, CDR2 ANQGSEA. V trimming: 5 bases; J trimming: 8 bases; junction bases outside the gene matches: 19. CDR3 region: CSVRHIKRGEVFDEQFF. DNA for the CDR3: TGCAGCGTTCGCCATATAAAGCGGGGGGAGGTATTTGATGAGCAGTTCTTC.

The chain employs TRBV5-4 and TRBJ2-7; 8 nucleotides align to TRBD2. V was pared by 2 bases and J by 2 bases, with 12 bases of the junction left unmatched. The CDR3 extends over 17 amino acids. Germline loops: CDR1 SGHNT, CDR2 YYREEE (reference sequence). As DNA, the CDR3 is TGTGCCAGCAGCTTAGGGGGGTTAGCGGGATTCACCTACGAGCAGTACTTC. It encodes CASSLGGLAGFTYEQYF.

V and J are TRBV27 and TRBJ2-1; weak D call: TRBD2 (6 bases). This CDR3 is built from 13 residues. V dropped 8 bases and J dropped 7 bases, with 15 bases sitting between them. Looked up from germline, CDR1 is MNHEY and CDR2 is SMNVEV (reference sequence). This CDR3 reads CASALLGGNEQFF. CDR3 nucleotide sequence: TGTGCCAGCGCGCTCTTGGGGGGAAATGAGCAGTTCTTC.

The chain combines TRBV6-5 with TRBJ2-5; tentatively, D is TRBD1 (5 bases). Looked up from germline, CDR1 is MNHEY and CDR2 is SVGAGI. The CDR3 runs 13 residues. V gave up 4 bases and J gave up 1 base, with 7 bases separating them. The CDR3, as DNA: TGTGCCAGCAGTTGGACAAGCCAAGAGACCCAGTACTTC. Translated, it gives CASSWTSQETQYF.

The chain uses TRBV2 and TRBJ2-2; D is unresolved. Looked up from germline, CDR1 is SNHLY and CDR2 is FYNNEI. V lost 4 bases and J 2 bases, leaving 5 bases between the germline ends. This CDR3 comprises 13 residues. CDR3: CASSGLNTGELFF. The CDR3 DNA sequence: TGTGCCAGCAGTGGACTCAACACCGGGGAGCTGTTTTTT.

This clone was counted between two and nine times. Mismatch with germline at one junction end may stem from a read error. The chain employs TRBV14 and TRBJ1-2, with 8 bases that match TRBD1. Germline CDR1 SGHDN, CDR2 FVKESK. The CDR3 totals 13 residues. CDR3 nucleotides: TGTGCCAGCAGCCAAGTTCCCCTGGACAGGGCAGACTTT. Translation: CASSQVPLDRADF.